This TCR beta chain was documented in a study of blood T cell repertoires in COVID-19. Across the study: Italy, Spain and the United States were the sources of the convalescent and acute COVID-19 samples.

Germline V gives CDR1 LGHNA, CDR2 YSLEER. CDR3 size: 14 residues. V dropped 1 base and J dropped 8 bases, with 14 bases sitting between them. TCRdb's table, derived via immunoSEQ multiplex PCR, lists solely in-frame clones and lacks some. Of approximately 500,000 clones in the sample, 88% were seen once. Before being deemed recovered, Cohort 3 donors had two negative PCRs, clearance, or symptom resolution. Sequencing was performed on PBMCs or T cells enriched from blood (not recorded which). The source of this sequence is a woman aged 35 to 49 who had recovered from COVID-19. This chain connects TRBV4-3 to TRBJ1-1; maybe TRBD1 (5 bases). CDR3 protein: CASSQASGGAEAFF. As DNA, the CDR3 is TGCGCCAGCAGCCAAGCCTCCGGCGGGGCGGAAGCTTTCTTT.